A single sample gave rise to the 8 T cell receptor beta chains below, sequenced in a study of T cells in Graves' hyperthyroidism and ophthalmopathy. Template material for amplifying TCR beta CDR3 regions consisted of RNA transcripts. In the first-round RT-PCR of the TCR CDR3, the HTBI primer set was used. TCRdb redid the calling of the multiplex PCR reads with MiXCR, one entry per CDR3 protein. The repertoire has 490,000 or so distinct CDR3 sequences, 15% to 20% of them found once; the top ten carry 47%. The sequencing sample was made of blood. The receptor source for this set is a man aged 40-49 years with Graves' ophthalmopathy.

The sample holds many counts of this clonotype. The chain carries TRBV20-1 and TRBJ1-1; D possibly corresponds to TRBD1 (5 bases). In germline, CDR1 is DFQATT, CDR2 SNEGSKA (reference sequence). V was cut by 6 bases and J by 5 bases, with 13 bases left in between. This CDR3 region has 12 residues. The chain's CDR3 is CSAGPLGTEAFF. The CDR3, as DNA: TGCAGTGCGGGACCCCTGGGGACTGAAGCTTTCTTT.

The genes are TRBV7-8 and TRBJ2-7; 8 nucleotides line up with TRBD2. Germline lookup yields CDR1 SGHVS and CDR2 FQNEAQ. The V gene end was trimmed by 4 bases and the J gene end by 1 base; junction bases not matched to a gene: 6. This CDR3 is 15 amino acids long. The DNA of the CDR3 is TGTGCCAGCAGCTGGGGACTAGGGATGTCCTACGAGCAGTACTTC. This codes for CASSWGLGMSYEQYF.

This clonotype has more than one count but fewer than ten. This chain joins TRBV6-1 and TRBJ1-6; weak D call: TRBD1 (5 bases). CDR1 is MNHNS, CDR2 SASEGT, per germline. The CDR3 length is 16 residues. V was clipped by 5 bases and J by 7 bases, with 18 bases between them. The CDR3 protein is CASSTKTSGTNSPLHF. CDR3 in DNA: TGTGCCAGCAGTACAAAAACATCGGGGACGAATTCACCCCTCCACTTT.

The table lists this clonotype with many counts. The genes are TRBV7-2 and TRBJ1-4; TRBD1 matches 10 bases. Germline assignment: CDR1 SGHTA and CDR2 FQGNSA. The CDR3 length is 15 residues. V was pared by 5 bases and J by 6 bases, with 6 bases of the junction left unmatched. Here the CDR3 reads CASSTTGGAYEKLFF. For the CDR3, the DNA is TGTGCCAGCAGCACGACAGGGGGCGCGTATGAAAAACTGTTTTTT.

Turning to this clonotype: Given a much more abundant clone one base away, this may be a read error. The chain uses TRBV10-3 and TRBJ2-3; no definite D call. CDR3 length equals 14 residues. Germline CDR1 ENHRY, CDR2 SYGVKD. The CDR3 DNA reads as TGTACCATCAGTGAAGGATCTAGCACAGATACGCAGTATTTT. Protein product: CTISEGSSTDTQYF.

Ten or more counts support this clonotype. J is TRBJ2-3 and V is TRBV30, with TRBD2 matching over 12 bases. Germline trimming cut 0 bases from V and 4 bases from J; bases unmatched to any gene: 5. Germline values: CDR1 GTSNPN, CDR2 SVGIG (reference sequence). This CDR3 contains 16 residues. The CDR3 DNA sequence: TGTGCCTGGAGTGTGGGGACTAGCGGGTCTTCAGATACGCAGTATTTT. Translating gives CAWSVGTSGSSDTQYF.

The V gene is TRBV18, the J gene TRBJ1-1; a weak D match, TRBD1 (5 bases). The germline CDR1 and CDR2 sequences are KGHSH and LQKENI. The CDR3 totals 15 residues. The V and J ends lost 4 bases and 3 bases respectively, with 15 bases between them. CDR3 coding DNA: TGTGCCAGCTCACAGGGCATTGGGGGGGACACTGAAGCTTTCTTT. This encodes CASSQGIGGDTEAFF.

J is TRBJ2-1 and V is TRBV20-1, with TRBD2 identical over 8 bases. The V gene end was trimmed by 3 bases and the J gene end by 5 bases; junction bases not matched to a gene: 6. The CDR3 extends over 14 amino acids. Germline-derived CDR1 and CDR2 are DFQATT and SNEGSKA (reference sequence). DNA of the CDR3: TGCAGTGCTAGTATAGCGGGAACCAACAATGAGCAGTTCTTC. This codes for CSASIAGTNNEQFF.